One sample yielded the 15 T cell receptor beta chains listed below, sequenced in a study of blood T cell repertoires in COVID-19. Assay: immunoSEQ multiplex PCR; the TCRdb copy retains only in-frame clones and omits some. This table has some 300,000 clones, around 92% appearing once. Sequenced input: PBMCs or T cells enriched from blood (not recorded which). Receptor source: a woman aged 50 to 60 who had been exposed to COVID-19.

The chain employs TRBV24-1 and TRBJ2-6; TRBD1 matches at 7 bases. The CDR3 contains 19 residues. The V gene's germline CDR1 is KGHDR and CDR2 SFDVKD. V gave up 3 bases and J gave up 4 bases; unmatched junction bases: 14. This CDR3 is CATSDRWDRIRSGANVLTF. As DNA, the CDR3 is TGTGCCACCAGTGATCGCTGGGACAGAATCCGATCCGGGGCCAACGTCCTGACTTTC.

CDR3 amino acids: CATGADTGELFF. CDR3 DNA sequence: TGTGCCACCGGGGCGGACACCGGGGAGCTGTTTTTT. The chain carries TRBV15 and TRBJ2-2; possibly TRBD1 for D (5 bases). The germline V gene encodes CDR1 LNHNV and CDR2 YYDKDF (reference sequence). CDR3 length: 12 residues. Trimming took 8 bases from V and 3 from J, leaving 7 bases between them.

This chain uses TRBV27 with TRBJ1-5, with D unresolved. The CDR3 covers 14 residues. Germline V gene data show CDR1 as MNHEY and CDR2 as SMNVEV (reference sequence). With 5 bases removed from V and 4 bases from J, the gap between germline ends came to 12 bases. CDR3 sequence reads: CASSRSSQNQPQHF. CDR3 DNA: TGTGCCAGCAGTAGGAGCAGCCAGAATCAGCCCCAGCATTTT.

This chain connects TRBV20-1 to TRBJ2-7; D is ambiguous. The CDR3 totals 11 residues. CDR1 is DFQATT and CDR2 is SNEGSKA in the germline V gene (reference sequence). V was trimmed by 2 bases and J by 4 bases, leaving 6 bases between them. The CDR3 spells CSARTEYEQYF. DNA for the CDR3: TGCAGTGCTAGAACGGAGTACGAGCAGTACTTC.

The V gene is TRBV13, the J gene TRBJ2-7, with TRBD1 identical over 7 bases. J gave up 5 bases and V 3 bases, and 10 bases lay outside the gene matches. Germline-derived CDR1 and CDR2 are PRHDT and FYEKMQ (reference sequence). This CDR3 contains 15 residues. The CDR3 sequence: CASSLGDRARHEQYF. DNA for the CDR3: TGTGCCAGCAGCTTGGGAGACAGGGCTCGGCACGAGCAGTACTTC.

The chain combines TRBV18 with TRBJ1-2; D call uncertain. This CDR3 is built from 15 residues. Deletions cut 0 bases from V and 3 bases from J, with 11 bases between. CDR1 is KGHSH and CDR2 is LQKENI in the germline V gene. The CDR3 DNA reads as TGTGCCAGCTCACCACCGGGCGTCCCTCACTATGGCTACACCTTC. This gives the protein CASSPPGVPHYGYTF. Based on the CDR3 plus reference TRBV18 and TRBJ1-2, the full variable domain is NAGVMQNPRHLVRRRGQEARLRCSPMKGHSHVYWYRQLPEEGLKFMVYLQKENIIDESGMPKERFSAEFPKEGPSILRIQQVVRGDSAAYFCASSPPGVPHYGYTFGSGTRLTVV.

The chain has TRBV15 and TRBJ1-1, with D possibly TRBD1 on 5 matching bases. The V end lost 0 bases, the J end lost 5 bases, and 10 bases lay between the germline ends. Germline V gene lookup returns CDR1 LNHNV and CDR2 YYDKDF (reference sequence). The CDR3 length is 14 residues. The CDR3 loop reads CATSRDRKGTEAFF. In DNA, the CDR3 is TGTGCCACCAGCAGAGACAGAAAGGGGACTGAAGCTTTCTTT.

This clone was counted once. The chain links TRBV11-3 to TRBJ1-5; a possible D gene is TRBD1 (5 bases). CDR1 SGHNT and CDR2 YENEEA come from the germline V gene. This CDR3 contains 14 residues. V was shortened by 8 bases and J by 0 bases, with 11 bases between the two germline ends. In nucleotides, the CDR3 is TGTGCCAGCCGGGGGGGGTATAGCAATCAGCCCCAGCATTTT. Protein: CASRGGYSNQPQHF.

This clone was found once. V and J are TRBV7-9 and TRBJ1-2; TRBD1 aligns across 8 bases. Per the germline V gene, CDR1 is SEHNR and CDR2 is FQNEAQ (reference sequence). Unmatched junction bases numbered 1, after V lost 0 bases and J lost 7 bases. CDR3 size: 13 residues. Here the CDR3 DNA reads TGTGCCAGCAGCTTAGCGGGACAGGTTGGCTACACCTTC. It codes for CASSLAGQVGYTF.

The chain combines TRBV19 with TRBJ1-3, with 9 bases aligning to TRBD1. In germline, CDR1 is LNHDA, CDR2 SQIVND (reference sequence). The CDR3 has 15 amino acids. The V segment lost 5 bases and the J segment 5 bases; nucleotides outside the gene matches: 7. CDR3 protein: CASSDTGGLRNTIYF. CDR3 bases: TGTGCCAGTAGTGATACAGGGGGCCTTCGAAACACCATATATTTT.

The chain employs TRBV29-1 and TRBJ2-1; possibly TRBD1 for D (5 bases). Germline assignment: CDR1 SQVTM and CDR2 ANQGSEA. CDR3 length: 15 amino acids. Trimming stripped 0 bases from V and 0 bases from J, with 9 bases between. This CDR3 reads CSVEDGASSYNEQFF. CDR3 in DNA: TGCAGCGTTGAAGATGGGGCCAGCTCCTACAATGAGCAGTTCTTC.

This sequence joins TRBV3-1 (or the pseudogene TRBV3-2) and TRBJ1-6; D uncertain. The V gene's germline CDR1 is LGHDT and CDR2 YNNKEL (reference sequence). V gave up 1 base and J gave up 4 bases, with 5 bases separating them. The CDR3 extends over 14 amino acids. In nucleotides, the CDR3 is TGTGCCAGCAGCCAAGGGGCTTATAATTCACCCCTCCACTTT. As protein: CASSQGAYNSPLHF.

The chain employs TRBV15 and TRBJ1-3, with a possible D match to TRBD1 (6 bases). CDR3 size: 14 residues. Germline V gene sequence: CDR1 LNHNV, CDR2 YYDKDF (reference sequence). V was trimmed by 4 bases and J by 3 bases, leaving 10 bases between them. Here the CDR3 DNA reads TGTGCCACCAGCACAAGGGGGAATGGAAACACCATATATTTT. Its translation is CATSTRGNGNTIYF.

The chain recombines TRBV28 with TRBJ1-1; possible D gene TRBD1, 6 bases. The CDR3 is 15 residues long. Germline CDR1 is MDHEN and CDR2 is SYDVKM. With 5 bases removed from V and 1 base from J, the gap between germline ends came to 14 bases. CDR3 bases: TGTGCCAGCAGTCCACAACAGGGAAAGAACACTGAAGCTTTCTTT. The encoded protein is CASSPQQGKNTEAFF. Full variable domain (rest looked up from reference TRBV28 and TRBJ1-1): DVKVTQSSRYLVKRTGEKVFLECVQDMDHENMFWYRQDPGLGLRLIYFSYDVKMKEKGDIPEGYSVSREKKERFSLILESASTNQTSMYLCASSPQQGKNTEAFFGQGTRLTVV.

The genes are TRBV20-1 and TRBJ1-1, with D uncertain. V lost 8 bases and J lost 5, with 12 bases in between. From germline, CDR1 is DFQATT and CDR2 SNEGSKA (reference sequence). The CDR3 runs to 11 residues. The CDR3 here is CSSGESTEAFF. Here the CDR3 DNA reads TGCAGTTCCGGGGAGTCGACTGAAGCTTTCTTT.